The clone carrying this T cell receptor (beta chain) was picked up a small number of times. Its antigen is still unknown. This record belongs to a study of response to subunit inactivated influenza vaccine. TCRdb redid the calling of the RT-PCR reads with MiXCR, one entry per CDR3 protein. The sample has 450,000 to 600,000 distinct CDR3 sequences, approximately 7.2% seen once. The CDR3 extends over 15 amino acids. The germline V gene has CDR1 DFQATT and CDR2 SNEGSKA (reference sequence). V gave up 2 bases and J gave up 7 bases; unmatched junction bases: 8. General study findings and limits: Each seasonal influenza vaccination recruits few new T cells, the authors suggested.

The chain carries TRBV20-1 and TRBJ1-2, with TRBD1 matching over 12 bases. The receptor was derived from a man between 45 and 75 years old who received an inactivated influenza vaccine. This specimen was PBMCs from blood, taken less than 30 months after vaccination. The chain's CDR3 is CSARKTGTGGLGYTF. The CDR3 region has the DNA TGCAGTGCTAGAAAGACCGGGACAGGGGGCCTTGGCTACACCTTC.